The subject of this entry is one T cell receptor (beta chain). What it binds is unknown. The sample comes from a study of glioma-infiltrating T cells. Whole-study findings and limits: Above-expected tissue-blood divergence occurred in all gliomas, most in low-grade ones.

Amplification of TCR alpha and beta CDR3 regions from RNA used iRepertoire nested multiplex PCR. TCRdb passed the multiplex PCR reads through MiXCR, listing each CDR3 protein once. The sample lists about 380,000 distinct CDR3 sequences, 41% occurring once. Sequenced input: glioma tissue, nonneoplastic brain tissue, or PBMCs (not recorded which). The clonotype originates from a human donor with low-grade glioma or glioblastoma, undergoing nonglioma brain surgery, or in good health (not recorded which).

The CDR3 DNA sequence: TGCAGTGCTAGCCGGCGTCTAGCGGGAGGAATCGGCGAGCAGTACTTC. Translation gives CSASRRLAGGIGEQYF. The rearrangement links TRBV20-1 to TRBJ2-7, with 11 bases aligning to TRBD2. The germline gives CDR1 DFQATT, CDR2 SNEGSKA (reference sequence). V shed 3 bases, J shed 6 bases, and the junction held 13 bases outside the gene matches. The CDR3 sequence is 16 residues long.